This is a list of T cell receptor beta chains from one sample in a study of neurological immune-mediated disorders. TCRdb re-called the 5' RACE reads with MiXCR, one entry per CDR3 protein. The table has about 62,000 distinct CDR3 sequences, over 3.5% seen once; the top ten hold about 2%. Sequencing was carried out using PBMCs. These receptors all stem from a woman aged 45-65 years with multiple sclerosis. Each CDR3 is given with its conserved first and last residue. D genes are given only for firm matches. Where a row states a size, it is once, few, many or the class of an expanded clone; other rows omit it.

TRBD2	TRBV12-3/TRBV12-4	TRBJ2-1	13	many	CASSPREGGEQFF	TGTGCCAGCAGTCCCAGGGAGGGAGGTGAGCAGTTCTTC
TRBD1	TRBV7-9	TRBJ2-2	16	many	CASSDRDRVSGGELFF	TGTGCCAGCAGCGATCGGGACAGGGTCTCGGGCGGGGAGCTGTTTTTT
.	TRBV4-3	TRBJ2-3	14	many	CASSQGVRGDTQYF	TGCGCCAGCAGCCAAGGGGTCAGGGGAGATACGCAGTATTTT
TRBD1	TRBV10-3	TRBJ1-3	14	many	CAISGDSSGNTIYF	TGTGCCATCAGTGGGGACAGCTCTGGAAACACCATATATTTT
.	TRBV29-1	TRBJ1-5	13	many	CSVASGSNQPQHF	TGCAGCGTTGCGTCAGGGAGCAATCAGCCCCAGCATTTT
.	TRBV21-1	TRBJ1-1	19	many	CASSIPPPGRQDRNTEAFF	TGTGCCAGCAGCATACCCCCCCCAGGGCGCCAAGACCGGAACACTGAAGCTTTCTTT
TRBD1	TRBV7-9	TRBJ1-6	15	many	CASSSGTGGNSPLHF	TGTGCCAGCAGCTCCGGGACAGGGGGTAATTCACCCCTCCACTTT
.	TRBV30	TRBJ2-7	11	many	CAWKDLYEQYF	TGTGCCTGGAAGGACCTCTACGAGCAGTACTTC
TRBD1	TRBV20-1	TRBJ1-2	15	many	CSATMDREEGGGYTF	TGCAGTGCTACTATGGACAGGGAAGAAGGAGGTGGCTACACCTTC
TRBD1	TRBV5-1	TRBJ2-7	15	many	CASRRDGQGWYEQYF	TGCGCCAGCCGGAGGGACGGACAGGGGTGGTACGAGCAGTACTTC
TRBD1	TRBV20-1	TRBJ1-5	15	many	CSARPGQGANQPQHF	TGCAGTGCTAGACCGGGACAGGGGGCCAATCAGCCCCAGCATTTT
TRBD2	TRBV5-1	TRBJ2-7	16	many	CASSSERERITDEQYF	TGCGCCAGCAGCTCGGAGCGGGAAAGAATAACTGACGAGCAGTACTTC
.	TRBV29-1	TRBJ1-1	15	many	CSSRVGGGKNTEAFF	TGCAGCTCTCGTGTGGGGGGCGGTAAGAACACTGAAGCTTTCTTT
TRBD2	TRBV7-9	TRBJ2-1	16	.	CASSFPGTSGTYEQFF	TGTGCCAGCAGCTTTCCCGGGACTAGCGGGACATATGAGCAGTTCTTC
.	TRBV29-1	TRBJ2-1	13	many	CSVAVSSYNEQFF	TGCAGCGTTGCGGTAAGCTCCTACAATGAGCAGTTCTTC